The entry below describes one T cell receptor (beta chain). Patients of the Seattle cohort, enrolled during active infection, were followed longitudinally. This sample was included in a study of blood T cell repertoires in COVID-19. Study background: COVID-19 samples collected from the United States, Italy and Spain covered acute and convalescent phases. Sources were T cells, B-cell-depleted T cells, or PBMCs; the material itself was cDNA or gDNA.

Per the authors' pipeline: Scientists estimated how many nucleated cells there were by amplifying reference gene primers. Some clones are missing from TCRdb's copy, which holds only in-frame ones; the method was immunoSEQ multiplex PCR. The D gene and trimming were derived from the DNA, and the V and J assignments and clone size from that table. The sample records roughly 290,000 clones, over 75% being singletons. Losses at the gene ends were 4 bases for V and 3 bases for J; bases not matched to a gene: 6. CDR1 is GTSNPN and CDR2 is SVGIG in the germline V gene (reference sequence). The CDR3 consists of 14 residues.

The chain recombines TRBV30 with TRBJ1-2; 9 bases map to TRBD1. The sequence came from a woman in her twenties or thirties with COVID-19, enrolled during active disease. The specimen was peripheral blood. The CDR3 loop is CAWTLTGGDYGYTF. As DNA, the CDR3 is TGTGCCTGGACTTTAACAGGGGGCGACTATGGCTACACCTTC. Complete variable domain (other parts from reference TRBV30 and TRBJ1-2): SQTIHQWPATLVQPVGSPLSLECTVEGTSNPNLYWYRQAAGRGLQLLFYSVGIGQISSEVPQNLSASRPQDRQFILSSKKLLLSDSGFYLCAWTLTGGDYGYTFGSGTRLTVV.